This TCR beta chain was observed in a study of blood T cell repertoires in COVID-19. Only a few counts were recorded for this clone. The CDR3 sequence is 15 residues long. The junction had 14 bases not matched to a gene; V was cut back by 5 bases and J by 7 bases. Germline V gene data show CDR1 as SEHNR and CDR2 as FQNEAQ (reference sequence). Profiled with immunoSEQ multiplex PCR; TCRdb holds only in-frame clones, not every one. Among tens of thousands of clones listed, 91% were seen once. Sequenced input: peripheral blood. This rearrangement joins TRBV7-9 to TRBJ2-7; 7 nucleotides align to TRBD2. This receptor was taken from a human donor with active COVID-19. The donor label of this sample is uncertain. The CDR3 DNA is TGTGCCAGCAGCCAAACCGACGGGGGGTTGAGGGAGCAGTACTTC. As protein: CASSQTDGGLREQYF. The entire variable domain, with the rest obtained from reference TRBV7-9 and TRBJ2-7, is as follows: DTGVSQNPRHKITKRGQNVTFRCDPISEHNRLYWYRQTLGQGPEFLTYFQNEAQLEKSRLLSDRFSAERPKGSFSTLEIQRTEQGDSAMYLCASSQTDGGLREQYFGPGTRLTVT.